The TCR beta chain under discussion was sequenced for a study of blood T cell repertoires in COVID-19 (dated by TCRdb to 2019 to 2021). Notes on the research overall: The collaborator samples originated in the United States, Italy and Spain and spanned the acute and convalescent phases of COVID-19. The prospective study material was composed of cDNA or gDNA derived from T cells, B-cell-depleted T cells, or PBMCs. Subjects who had been exposed to COVID-19, were actively infected with it, or had recovered from it provided the deeply sampled blood TCRbeta repertoires that made up the dataset. The repertoires were made available in a free public database intended to serve as a resource for research on the immune response to SARS-CoV-2. The samples were drawn from two sources: the first 160 participants of the ongoing ImmuneRACE study, and 950 to 1,500 subjects contributed by 6 global collaborators. A de-identified subject ID, COVID-19 status, age in years and sex were almost always included in the sample metadata. Where HLA class I and class II types were available, the types were taken from metadata supplied by the sample provider, not from assay-based typing. The paper's findings and limits, for the study overall: The quantity of clinical and demographic metadata differed by source and by participant and was supplied without curation.

Whole blood was collected in K2EDTA tubes by collaborating institutions according to the institutions' own protocols. For TCRbeta analysis, collaborators shipped samples as frozen whole blood, isolated PBMCs, or DNA extracted from either of those sample types. Concerning this clone itself: Its antigen target is currently unknown. Base qualities are not at hand, and no much larger clone is one base apart.

The junction shows trimming of 5 bases on V and 0 bases on J, plus 5 bases between the germline ends. CDR1 SGHTA and CDR2 FQGNSA were looked up in the germline V gene. The CDR3 sequence holds 12 residues, the cysteine and phenylalanine included. Here the CDR3 DNA is all that survives: 36 bases in frame from base 1. The immunoSEQ Assay, a bias-controlled multiplex PCR, was used to amplify TCRbeta CDR3 regions from genomic DNA. The authors processed their data as follows. Nucleated cell counts per sample were estimated from amplification of reference gene primers within the assay. To quantify the absolute abundance of each unique TCRbeta CDR3 rearrangement, sequence reads were collapsed and filtered. For each sample, productive Simpson clonality was calculated by taking the square root of Simpson's diversity index across productive rearrangements. TCRdb obtained this table from immuneACCESS and retained in-frame rearrangements with V and J assigned. These tables miss some clones; where compared with another copy, unresolved V genes account for less than half of the shortfall, and the remainder is unexplained. From that table come the V and J calls and clone size; the DNA was used to work out D and trimming. Recorded for this sample are roughly 190,000 clones; roughly 91% of them occurred a single time. Of the sample, 6% is held by the ten largest clones.

The receptor's source is a man between 35 and 55 years old with active or convalescent COVID-19. The sequence links TRBV7-2 to TRBJ2-7, with the D segment identity uncertain. Sequencing used peripheral blood. The nucleotides are TGTGCCAGCAGCCCCAGCTCCTACGAGCAGTACTTC. Its protein product is CASSPSSYEQYF.